This TCR beta chain came from a study of T cell changes during pregnancy in multiple sclerosis (dated by TCRdb to about 2019). Background on the whole study: The study examined how the T cell repertoire changed over the course of pregnancy in women with multiple sclerosis.

A word on this clone: Its antigen is not yet known. Base qualities are not recorded, but no much larger clone differs from it by a single base.

Libraries were made using the immunoSEQ multiplex PCR assay. This is the immuneACCESS table as TCRdb keeps it, with only in-frame sequences that have V and J called. A part of the clones is gone; compared with another copy, unresolved V genes explain less than half, and the rest is unexplained. A total of 70,000 to 80,000 clones appear in this sample, 90% to 95% of them only once. The leading ten clones occupy about 0.93% of the sample. CDR1 and CDR2 are read off the germline V gene (reference sequence) as LNHDA and SQIVND. There are 15 amino acids in the CDR3, from cysteine to phenylalanine inclusive. Only the CDR3 DNA is retained, 45 bases long and in frame from the first base. Cut back by 7 bases and 3 bases, the V and J ends lie 15 bases apart.

The chain joins TRBV19 to TRBJ2-2, with no confident D gene call. This clonotype was sampled from a female donor with multiple sclerosis, enrolled in a pregnancy study. The sample in question was peripheral blood, obtained in the first trimester of pregnancy. The nucleotides read TGTGCCAGTATTAGAACGGTTCGGGACACCGGGGAGCTGTTTTTT. This sequence encodes CASIRTVRDTGELFF.